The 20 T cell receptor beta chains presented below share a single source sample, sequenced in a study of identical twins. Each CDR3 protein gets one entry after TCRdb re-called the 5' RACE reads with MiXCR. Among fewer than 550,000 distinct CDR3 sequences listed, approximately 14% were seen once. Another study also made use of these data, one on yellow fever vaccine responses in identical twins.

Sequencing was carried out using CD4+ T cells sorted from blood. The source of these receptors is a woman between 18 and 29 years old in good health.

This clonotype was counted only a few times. This CDR3 reads CASSQEGLAGGFGANVLTF. The CDR3 bases are TGCGCCAGCAGCCAAGAGGGACTAGCGGGGGGGTTTGGGGCCAACGTCCTGACTTTC. V and J are TRBV4-1 and TRBJ2-6; 16 nucleotides line up with TRBD2. Germline V gene lookup returns CDR1 MGHRA and CDR2 YSYEKL. The trim removed 0 bases at V and 3 bases at J, leaving 2 bases unmatched. CDR3 length equals 19 residues.

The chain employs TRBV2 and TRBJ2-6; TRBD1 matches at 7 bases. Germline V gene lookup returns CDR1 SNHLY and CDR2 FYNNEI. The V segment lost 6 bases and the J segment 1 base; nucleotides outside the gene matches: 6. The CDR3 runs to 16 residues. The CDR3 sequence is CASSQMTGSGANVLTF. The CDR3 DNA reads TGTGCCAGCAGCCAGATGACAGGGTCTGGGGCCAACGTCCTGACTTTC.

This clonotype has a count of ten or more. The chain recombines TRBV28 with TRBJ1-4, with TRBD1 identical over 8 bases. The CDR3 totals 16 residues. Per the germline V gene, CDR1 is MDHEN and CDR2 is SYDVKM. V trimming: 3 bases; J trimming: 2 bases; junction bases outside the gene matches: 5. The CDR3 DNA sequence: TGTGCCAGCAGTTTCGGGGGACAGGCGACTAATGAAAAACTGTTTTTT. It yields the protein CASSFGGQATNEKLFF.

The DNA of the CDR3 is TGTGCCAGCAGTTTCTTGAGCCTGCTACTAGCGGAGACCCAGTACTTC. It codes for CASSFLSLLLAETQYF. The chain combines TRBV28 with TRBJ2-5; 7 nucleotides line up with TRBD2. Germline CDR1 reads MDHEN; CDR2 reads SYDVKM. The length of the CDR3 is 16 residues. After removal of 3 bases from V and 5 bases from J, the junction contained 12 bases not matched to a gene. The full variable domain, with the rest looked up from reference TRBV28 and TRBJ2-5, is DVKVTQSSRYLVKRTGEKVFLECVQDMDHENMFWYRQDPGLGLRLIYFSYDVKMKEKGDIPEGYSVSREKKERFSLILESASTNQTSMYLCASSFLSLLLAETQYFGPGTRLLVL.

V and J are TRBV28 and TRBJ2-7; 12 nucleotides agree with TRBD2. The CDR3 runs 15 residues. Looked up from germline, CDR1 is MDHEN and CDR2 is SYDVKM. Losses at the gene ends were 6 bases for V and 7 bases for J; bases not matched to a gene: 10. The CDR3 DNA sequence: TGTGCCAGCAGCCTCTACTCTAGCGGGAGGGGGGAGCAGTACTTC. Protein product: CASSLYSSGRGEQYF.

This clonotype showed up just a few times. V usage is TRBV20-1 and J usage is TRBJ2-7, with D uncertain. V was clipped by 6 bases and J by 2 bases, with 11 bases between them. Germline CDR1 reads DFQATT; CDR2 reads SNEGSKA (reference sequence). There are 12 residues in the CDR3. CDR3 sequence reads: CSAKHETYEQYF. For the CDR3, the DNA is TGCAGTGCCAAACACGAAACCTACGAGCAGTACTTC.

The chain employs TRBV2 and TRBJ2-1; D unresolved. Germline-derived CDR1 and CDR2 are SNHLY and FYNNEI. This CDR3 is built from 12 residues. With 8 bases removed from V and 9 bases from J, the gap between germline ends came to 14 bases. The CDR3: CASHSPTVEQFF. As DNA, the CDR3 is TGTGCCAGCCACTCACCTACAGTTGAGCAGTTCTTC. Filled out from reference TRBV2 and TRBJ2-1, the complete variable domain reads EPEVTQTPSHQVTQMGQEVILRCVPISNHLYFYWYRQILGQKVEFLVSFYNNEISEKSEIFDDQFSVERPDGSNFTLKIRSTKLEDSAMYFCASHSPTVEQFFGPGTRLTVL.

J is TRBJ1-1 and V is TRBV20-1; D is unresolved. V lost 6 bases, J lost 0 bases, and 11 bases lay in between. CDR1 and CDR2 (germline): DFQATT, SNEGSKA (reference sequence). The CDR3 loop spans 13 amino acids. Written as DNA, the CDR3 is TGCAGTGCAATAACAATGATGAACACTGAAGCTTTCTTT. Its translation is CSAITMMNTEAFF.

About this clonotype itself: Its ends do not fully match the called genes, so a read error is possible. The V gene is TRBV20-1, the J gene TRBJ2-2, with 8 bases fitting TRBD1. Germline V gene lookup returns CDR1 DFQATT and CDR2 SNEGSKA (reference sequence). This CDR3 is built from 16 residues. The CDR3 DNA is TGCTGTGCTAGATCATCAGGGGGCTTGAACACCGGGGAGCTGTTTTTT. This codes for CCARSSGGLNTGELFF.

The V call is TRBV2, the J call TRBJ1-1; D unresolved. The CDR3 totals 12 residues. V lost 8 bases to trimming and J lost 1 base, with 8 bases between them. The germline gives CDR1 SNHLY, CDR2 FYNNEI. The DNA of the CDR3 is TGTGCCAGCTATTATCGGAACACTGAAGCTTTCTTT. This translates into CASYYRNTEAFF.

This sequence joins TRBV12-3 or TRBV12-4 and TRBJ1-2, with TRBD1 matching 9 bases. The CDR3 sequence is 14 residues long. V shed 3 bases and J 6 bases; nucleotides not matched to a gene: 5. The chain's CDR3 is CASSFRTGEDGYTF. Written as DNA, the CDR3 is TGTGCCAGCAGTTTTCGGACAGGGGAGGATGGCTACACCTTC.

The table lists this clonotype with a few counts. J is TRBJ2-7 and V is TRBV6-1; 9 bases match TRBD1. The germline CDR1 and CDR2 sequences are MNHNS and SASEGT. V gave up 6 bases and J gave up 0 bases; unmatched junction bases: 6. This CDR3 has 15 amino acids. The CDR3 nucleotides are TGTGCCAGCAGACAGGGACAGGGTACCTCCTACGAGCAGTACGTC. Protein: CASRQGQGTSYEQYV.

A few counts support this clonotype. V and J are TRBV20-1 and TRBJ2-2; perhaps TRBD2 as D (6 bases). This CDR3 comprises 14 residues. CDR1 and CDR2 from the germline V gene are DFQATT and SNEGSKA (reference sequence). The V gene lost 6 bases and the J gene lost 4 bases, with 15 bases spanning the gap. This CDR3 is CSARRGLSTGELFF. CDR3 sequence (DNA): TGCAGTGCCCGAAGAGGACTATCCACCGGGGAGCTGTTTTTT.

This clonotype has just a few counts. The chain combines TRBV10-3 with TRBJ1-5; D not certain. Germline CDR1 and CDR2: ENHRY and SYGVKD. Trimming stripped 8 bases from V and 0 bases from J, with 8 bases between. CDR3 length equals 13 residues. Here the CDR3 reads CAIGQSSNQPQHF. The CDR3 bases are TGTGCCATCGGGCAGAGTAGCAATCAGCCCCAGCATTTT.

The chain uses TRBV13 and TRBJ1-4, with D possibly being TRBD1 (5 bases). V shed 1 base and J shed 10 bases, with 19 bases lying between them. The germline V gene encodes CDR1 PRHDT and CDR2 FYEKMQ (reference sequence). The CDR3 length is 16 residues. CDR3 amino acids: CASSLEAAVGEIKLFF. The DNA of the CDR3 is TGTGCCAGCAGCTTAGAGGCAGCAGTGGGGGAGATAAAACTGTTTTTT.

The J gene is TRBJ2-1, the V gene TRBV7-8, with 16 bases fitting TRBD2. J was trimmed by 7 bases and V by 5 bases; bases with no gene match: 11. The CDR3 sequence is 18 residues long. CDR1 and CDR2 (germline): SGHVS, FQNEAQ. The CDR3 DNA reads TGTGCCAGCAGCCCGAGCATCGGGACTAGCGGGAGGGGTAATGAGCAGTTCTTC. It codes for CASSPSIGTSGRGNEQFF.

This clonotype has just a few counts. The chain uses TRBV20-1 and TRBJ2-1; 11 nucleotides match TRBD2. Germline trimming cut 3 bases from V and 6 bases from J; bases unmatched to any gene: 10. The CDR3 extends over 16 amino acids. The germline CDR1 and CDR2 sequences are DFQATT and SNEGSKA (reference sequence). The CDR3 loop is CSASRWVAGGPNEQFF. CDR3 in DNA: TGCAGTGCTAGCAGATGGGTAGCGGGAGGGCCCAATGAGCAGTTCTTC.

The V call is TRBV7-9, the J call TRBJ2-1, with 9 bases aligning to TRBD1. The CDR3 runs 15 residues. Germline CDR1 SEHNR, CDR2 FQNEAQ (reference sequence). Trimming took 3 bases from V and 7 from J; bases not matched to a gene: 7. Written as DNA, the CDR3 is TGTGCCAGCAGCTTGGGGACAGGGATTCGGAATGAGCAGTTCTTC. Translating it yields CASSLGTGIRNEQFF. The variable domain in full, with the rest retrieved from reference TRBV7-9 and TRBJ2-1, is DTGVSQNPRHKITKRGQNVTFRCDPISEHNRLYWYRQTLGQGPEFLTYFQNEAQLEKSRLLSDRFSAERPKGSFSTLEIQRTEQGDSAMYLCASSLGTGIRNEQFFGPGTRLTVL.

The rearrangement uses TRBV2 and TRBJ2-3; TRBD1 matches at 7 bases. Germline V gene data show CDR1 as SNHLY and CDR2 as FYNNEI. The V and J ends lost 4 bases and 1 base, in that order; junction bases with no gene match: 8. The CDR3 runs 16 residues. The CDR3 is CASSATGDRRTDTQYF. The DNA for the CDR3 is TGTGCCAGCAGTGCAACCGGGGACAGACGCACAGATACGCAGTATTTT.

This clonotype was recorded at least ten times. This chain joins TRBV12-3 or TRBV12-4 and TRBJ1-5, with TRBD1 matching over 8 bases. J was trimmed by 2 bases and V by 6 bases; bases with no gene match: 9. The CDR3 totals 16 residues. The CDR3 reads CASSPQGASGNQPQHF. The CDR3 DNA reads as TGTGCCAGCAGCCCGCAGGGGGCTTCGGGCAATCAGCCCCAGCATTTT.